The clone carrying this T cell receptor (beta chain) turned up a few times. This sample was included in a study of cytomegalovirus exposure and HLA in healthy donors. The V segment lost 0 bases and the J segment 8 bases; nucleotides outside the gene matches: 9. CDR1 is SGHDT, CDR2 YYEEEE, per germline. This CDR3 region has 15 residues. With 60 Vbeta and 13 Jbeta primers, the PCR was carried out. How the authors handled the data: Roughly 80 million unique TCR beta chains, 10 million to 13 million of them shared, were counted by a later analysis. Sequencing was performed with immunoSEQ multiplex PCR; in TCRdb, only in-frame clones are kept and a portion is missing. D and trimming were read from the DNA, whereas the V and J calls and clone size are those reported in that table. Of over 150,000 clones in the sample, less than 80% were seen once.

The sequenced material came from PBMCs. The clonotype comes from a man aged 25 to 40 in good health and CMV-seronegative. V usage is TRBV5-6 and J usage is TRBJ1-2; 8 positions match TRBD1. The CDR3 loop is CASSLAPGGLRGYTF. CDR3 DNA: TGTGCCAGCAGCTTGGCTCCAGGGGGCCTCAGGGGCTACACCTTC. The variable domain in full, completed from reference TRBV5-6 and TRBJ1-2, reads DAGVTQSPTHLIKTRGQQVTLRCSPKSGHDTVSWYQQALGQGPQFIFQYYEEEERQRGNFPDRFSGHQFPNYSSELNVNALLLGDSALYLCASSLAPGGLRGYTFGSGTRLTVV.